One sample yielded the 24 T cell receptor beta chains listed below, sequenced in a study of cytomegalovirus exposure and HLA in healthy donors. PCR involved 60 Vbeta and 13 Jbeta primers. Repertoires were generated with immunoSEQ multiplex PCR, while TCRdb's copy carries only in-frame clones and drops some. This sample has about 190,000 clones, with about 81% found just once. Sequenced sample: PBMCs. The receptors derive from a man aged 30-40 years in good health and CMV-seropositive.

V and J are TRBV9 and TRBJ2-1, with 9 bases identical to TRBD2. Unmatched junction bases numbered 6, after V lost 0 bases and J lost 5 bases. Germline CDR1 is SGDLS and CDR2 is YYNGEE. The CDR3 has 16 amino acids. The CDR3 loop reads CASSVEGSGGHNEQFF. In nucleotides, the CDR3 is TGTGCCAGCAGCGTAGAGGGTAGCGGGGGACACAATGAGCAGTTCTTC.

The rearrangement uses TRBV27 and TRBJ1-1; weak D call: TRBD1 (5 bases). Trimming left V 3 bases short and J 4 bases short, with 9 bases between. Germline V gene data show CDR1 as MNHEY and CDR2 as SMNVEV (reference sequence). The CDR3 covers 13 residues. CDR3 DNA sequence: TGTGCCAGCAGTTTGACAGTTGGCACTGAAGCTTTCTTT. As protein: CASSLTVGTEAFF.

The rearrangement links TRBV7-6 to TRBJ2-1, with D possibly matching TRBD2 (5 bases). Per germline, CDR1 SGHVS and CDR2 FNYEAQ. V lost 1 base, J lost 9 bases, and 13 bases lay in between. There are 14 residues in the CDR3. This chain's CDR3 is CASSLESGLGEQFF. Written as DNA, the CDR3 is TGTGCCAGCAGCTTAGAGTCGGGGTTGGGTGAGCAGTTCTTC.

There are a few counts of this clone. The chain joins TRBV15 to TRBJ2-2; 11 nucleotides match TRBD2. The CDR3 sequence is 15 residues long. Germline CDR1 reads LNHNV; CDR2 reads YYDKDF (reference sequence). V trimming: 3 bases; J trimming: 7 bases; junction bases outside the gene matches: 4. DNA of the CDR3: TGTGCCACCAGCAGTTCCGGGACTAGCGGCGGGGAGCTGTTTTTT. It yields the protein CATSSSGTSGGELFF.

The V gene is TRBV28, the J gene TRBJ2-7, with 8 bases identical to TRBD2. V shed 5 bases, J shed 5 bases, and the junction held 8 bases outside the gene matches. Per the germline V gene, CDR1 is MDHEN and CDR2 is SYDVKM. The CDR3 has 14 amino acids. The CDR3: CASSLSGSGDEQYF. The CDR3 nucleotides read TGTGCCAGCAGTCTCAGCGGGAGTGGCGACGAGCAGTACTTC.

V is TRBV7-6 and J is TRBJ1-1, with no clear D. Germline-derived CDR1 and CDR2 are SGHVS and FNYEAQ. The germline V and J ends were trimmed by 1 base and 4 bases, with 7 bases remaining between them. The CDR3 has 13 amino acids. CDR3 residues: CASSLGGGTEAFF. The CDR3 coding sequence is TGTGCCAGCAGCTTAGGGGGAGGCACTGAAGCTTTCTTT.

The J gene is TRBJ2-3, the V gene TRBV5-1; perhaps TRBD2 as D (5 bases). CDR1 and CDR2 (germline): SGHRS, YFSETQ. With 4 bases removed from V and 0 bases from J, the gap between germline ends came to 12 bases. CDR3 length: 15 residues. CDR3 sequence: CASSLSSGSTDTQYF. The CDR3 nucleotides read TGCGCCAGCAGCCTTTCCAGCGGTAGCACAGATACGCAGTATTTT.

The chain joins TRBV7-9 to TRBJ2-1; no firm D call. Per the germline V gene, CDR1 is SEHNR and CDR2 is FQNEAQ (reference sequence). Trimming stripped 1 base from V and 8 bases from J, with 6 bases between. This CDR3 comprises 12 residues. DNA of the CDR3: TGTGCCAGCAGCTTAGAATCCTATGAGCAGTTCTTC. Its protein product is CASSLESYEQFF.

In regard to this clone: A junction boundary mismatches the germline segment, possibly from a read error. Other nucleotide sequences in the sample specify the same CDR3. The rearrangement links TRBV7-2 to TRBJ2-3; TRBD2 might be the D (6 bases). The CDR3 is 14 residues long. Per germline, CDR1 SGHTA and CDR2 FQGNSA. The chain's CDR3 is CASPWGENTDTQYF. DNA of the CDR3: TGCGCCAGCCCCTGGGGGGAGAACACAGATACGCAGTATTTT.

The chain joins TRBV12-5 to TRBJ2-1; the match to TRBD1 covers 8 bases. J lost 2 bases, V lost 6 bases, and 3 bases had no gene match. Germline CDR1 LGHNT, CDR2 FRNRAP. The CDR3 contains 14 residues. DNA for the CDR3: TGTGCTAGTGGGGACAGGGTACCCTACAATGAGCAGTTCTTC. Encoded protein: CASGDRVPYNEQFF.

The chain uses TRBV29-1 and TRBJ1-1; 11 bases map to TRBD1. Germline-derived CDR1 and CDR2 are SQVTM and ANQGSEA. The ends lost 5 bases at V and 5 bases at J; junction bases unmatched: 13. CDR3 length: 16 amino acids. Here the CDR3 reads CSVRPGQGARRTEAFF. As DNA, the CDR3 is TGCAGCGTTCGACCCGGACAGGGGGCTAGGAGGACTGAAGCTTTCTTT.

This clone occurred a few times. This chain uses TRBV27 with TRBJ1-4; tentatively, D is TRBD1 (5 bases). Germline CDR1 reads MNHEY; CDR2 reads SMNVEV (reference sequence). V was cut by 7 bases and J by 6 bases, with 12 bases left in between. CDR3 length equals 13 residues. The CDR3 protein is CASKRGQDEKLFF. In DNA, the CDR3 is TGTGCCAGCAAGCGGGGCCAGGATGAAAAACTGTTTTTT. The variable domain in full, completed from reference TRBV27 and TRBJ1-4, reads EAQVTQNPRYLITVTGKKLTVTCSQNMNHEYMSWYRQDPGLGLRQIYYSMNVEVTDKGDVPEGYKVSRKEKRNFPLILESPSPNQTSLYFCASKRGQDEKLFFGSGTQLSVL.

This clone appeared a single time. The gene calls are TRBV6-4 and TRBJ1-4; no definite D call. Trimming took 8 bases from V and 8 from J, leaving 15 bases between them. The CDR3 is 13 amino acids. CDR1 and CDR2 (germline): MRHNA, SNTAGT. The CDR3 DNA reads TGTGCCAGCTTGAGGGTGAGTAACGAAAAACTGTTTTTT. Encoded protein: CASLRVSNEKLFF.

The chain has TRBV7-6 and TRBJ2-2; TRBD2 is a possible D gene (6 bases). This CDR3 has 16 residues. V was cut by 5 bases and J by 1 base, with 14 bases left in between. Germline lookup yields CDR1 SGHVS and CDR2 FNYEAQ. As DNA, the CDR3 is TGTGCCAGCAGCCCCACGGGTAGCGGGAACACCGGGGAGCTGTTTTTT. This gives the protein CASSPTGSGNTGELFF. Drawing the rest from reference TRBV7-6 and TRBJ2-2, the complete variable domain is GAGVSQSPRYKVTKRGQDVALRCDPISGHVSLYWYRQALGQGPEFLTYFNYEAQQDKSGLPNDRFSAERPEGSISTLTIQRTEQRDSAMYRCASSPTGSGNTGELFFGEGSRLTVL.

About this clone itself: At one end, the junction sequence differs from germline, possibly due to a read error. This sequence joins TRBV7-9 and TRBJ1-4; possibly TRBD1 for D (5 bases). Germline lookup yields CDR1 SEHNR and CDR2 FQNEAQ (reference sequence). CDR3 length equals 15 residues. CDR3 sequence reads: CSSSPGDSFNEKLFF. CDR3 bases: TGTTCCAGCAGCCCCGGTGACAGCTTTAATGAAAAACTGTTTTTT.

V and J are TRBV6-5 and TRBJ1-2; D perhaps matches TRBD1 (5 bases). V was shortened by 5 bases and J by 4 bases, with 14 bases between the two germline ends. Germline loops: CDR1 MNHEY, CDR2 SVGAGI. The CDR3 has 14 residues. The CDR3 sequence is CASSELGGFYGYTF. The CDR3 DNA reads as TGTGCCAGCAGTGAGTTGGGGGGGTTCTATGGCTACACCTTC.

This clone occurred once. The V and J genes are TRBV18 and TRBJ2-3; 12 bases line up with TRBD1. V gave up 6 bases and J gave up 4 bases; unmatched junction bases: 2. The CDR3 extends over 14 amino acids. The germline CDR1 and CDR2 sequences are KGHSH and LQKENI. CDR3 coding DNA: TGTGCCAGCTCGGGACAGGGGGCCGCAGATACGCAGTATTTT. Translation: CASSGQGAADTQYF.

The V and J genes are TRBV19 and TRBJ2-2, with 8 bases identical to TRBD2. After removal of 3 bases from V and 5 bases from J, the junction contained 14 bases not matched to a gene. The germline V gene encodes CDR1 LNHDA and CDR2 SQIVND (reference sequence). CDR3 size: 18 residues. The CDR3 loop reads CASSMVGNRGRKTGELFF. The DNA for the CDR3 is TGTGCCAGTAGTATGGTGGGGAACCGCGGGAGGAAAACCGGGGAGCTGTTTTTT.

V gene TRBV7-9 combines with J gene TRBJ2-3; 8 positions match TRBD2. V gave up 1 base and J gave up 2 bases; unmatched junction bases: 11. CDR1 SEHNR and CDR2 FQNEAQ come from the germline V gene (reference sequence). The CDR3 length is 18 residues. The CDR3, as DNA: TGTGCCAGCAGCTTAGGGGTAGGACTAGCCACAACCACAGATACGCAGTATTTT. Translated, it gives CASSLGVGLATTTDTQYF.

The J gene is TRBJ2-3, the V gene TRBV5-1; possibly TRBD2 for D (6 bases). Germline CDR1 reads SGHRS; CDR2 reads YFSETQ. The CDR3 length is 14 residues. The ends were cut back, 0 bases at V and 7 bases at J, with 12 bases in the middle. The CDR3 coding sequence is TGCGCCAGCAGCTTGGCCGAGGGCGGGAATACGCAGTATTTT. Translating it yields CASSLAEGGNTQYF.

The J gene is TRBJ2-1, the V gene TRBV5-4; the D gene is possibly TRBD2 (5 bases). The germline V and J ends were trimmed by 3 bases and 8 bases, with 18 bases remaining between them. In germline, CDR1 is SGHNT, CDR2 YYREEE (reference sequence). This CDR3 has 15 residues. CDR3 residues: CASSSVSTRMDEQFF. CDR3 in DNA: TGTGCCAGCAGCTCCGTTAGTACTAGAATGGATGAGCAGTTCTTC.

The chain combines TRBV28 with TRBJ1-2; no firm D call. This CDR3 has 13 amino acids. CDR1 MDHEN and CDR2 SYDVKM come from the germline V gene. Trimming removed 10 bases from V and 3 bases from J, with 15 bases in between. The CDR3 sequence: CATALKVYYGYTF. As DNA, the CDR3 is TGTGCCACCGCGTTAAAAGTCTACTATGGCTACACCTTC.

The J gene is TRBJ2-3, the V gene TRBV7-9; no clear D. CDR1 SEHNR and CDR2 FQNEAQ come from the germline V gene (reference sequence). The CDR3 covers 15 residues. The V and J ends lost 0 bases and 1 base respectively, with 8 bases between them. CDR3 sequence reads: CASSLAGQRTDTQYF. The CDR3 region has the DNA TGTGCCAGCAGCTTAGCGGGCCAGCGCACAGATACGCAGTATTTT.

V is TRBV27 and J is TRBJ2-1, with D perhaps matching TRBD1 (6 bases). CDR3 length equals 16 residues. V gave up 2 bases and J gave up 0 bases, with 11 bases separating them. CDR1 is MNHEY and CDR2 is SMNVEV in the germline V gene (reference sequence). The CDR3 loop reads CASSLRQDSSYNEQFF. The CDR3 region has the DNA TGTGCCAGCAGTTTACGGCAGGACAGCTCCTACAATGAGCAGTTCTTC.